Listed below are T cell receptor beta chains from one sample, sequenced in a study of early T cells in non-severe SARS-CoV-2 infection. TCRdb redid the calling of the 5' RACE reads with MiXCR, one entry per CDR3 protein. The top ten clones hold around 5.4% of a sample with under 100,000 distinct CDR3 sequences, around 10% of them seen once. Sequenced: whole blood. The receptors originated from an adult who was a healthcare worker with PCR-confirmed SARS-CoV-2 infection or an uninfected control (not recorded which). Each CDR3 is given with its conserved first and last residue. Fields, in order: J gene, V gene, clone size, D gene, CDR3 DNA, CDR3 protein. The D gene is left open where the match is weak. Clone size is given for some rows only: seen once, a few or many times, or a class if the clone is expanded.

j_gene: TRBJ1-5; v_gene: TRBV7-9; abundance: .; d_gene: TRBD1; CDR3nt: TGTGCCAGCAGCTTAGGAGCGGGGACAGGGCTGAATCAGCCCCAGCATTTT; CDR3aa: CASSLGAGTGLNQPQHF
j_gene: TRBJ2-1; v_gene: TRBV27; abundance: many; d_gene: .; CDR3nt: TGTGCCAGCCGTCCCGCGGGGGCAGGGGGGGCCAATGAGCAGTTCTTC; CDR3aa: CASRPAGAGGANEQFF
j_gene: TRBJ2-7; v_gene: TRBV6-1; abundance: many; d_gene: .; CDR3nt: TGTGCCAGCAGTGAACCCATTTCTTTCTACGAGCAGTACTTC; CDR3aa: CASSEPISFYEQYF
j_gene: TRBJ2-4; v_gene: TRBV28; abundance: .; d_gene: .; CDR3nt: TGTGCCAGCATACCGGGAGACAAAGCCAAAAACATTCAGTACTTC; CDR3aa: CASIPGDKAKNIQYF
j_gene: TRBJ1-6; v_gene: TRBV2; abundance: .; d_gene: .; CDR3nt: TGTGCCAGCAGTGAAGAGTATGGCGGCAGCGACAATTCATCCCTCCACTTT; CDR3aa: CASSEEYGGSDNSSLHF
j_gene: TRBJ1-6; v_gene: TRBV7-9; abundance: few; d_gene: .; CDR3nt: TGTGCCAGCAGCCTAAGGGGGGGGAATTCACCCCTCCACTTT; CDR3aa: CASSLRGGNSPLHF
j_gene: TRBJ1-1; v_gene: TRBV20-1; abundance: many; d_gene: .; CDR3nt: TGCAGTGCTAGAGTCTCGAACGCTAACACTGAAGCTTTCTTT; CDR3aa: CSARVSNANTEAFF
j_gene: TRBJ2-5; v_gene: TRBV5-1; abundance: .; d_gene: TRBD2; CDR3nt: TGCGCCAGCAGCTTTCCGGGACTAGCGGGAGGATTCCAAGAGACCCAGTACTTC; CDR3aa: CASSFPGLAGGFQETQYF
j_gene: TRBJ1-5; v_gene: TRBV5-1; abundance: .; d_gene: .; CDR3nt: TGCGCCAGCAGCCCAGAGGGGGATCAGCCCCAGCATTTT; CDR3aa: CASSPEGDQPQHF
j_gene: TRBJ2-7; v_gene: TRBV2; abundance: many; d_gene: .; CDR3nt: TGTGCCAGCACCTCGGGTAGGGTGAGGGTCTCCTACGAGCAGTACTTC; CDR3aa: CASTSGRVRVSYEQYF
j_gene: TRBJ1-4; v_gene: TRBV29-1; abundance: many; d_gene: TRBD1; CDR3nt: TGCAGCGCCCGGACTAACAGGGGGGCGGATGAAAAACTGTTTTTT; CDR3aa: CSARTNRGADEKLFF
j_gene: TRBJ2-3; v_gene: TRBV9; abundance: .; d_gene: .; CDR3nt: TGTGCCAGCAGCGCCCAGGCAGATACGCAGTATTTT; CDR3aa: CASSAQADTQYF
j_gene: TRBJ2-4; v_gene: TRBV5-4; abundance: many; d_gene: .; CDR3nt: TGTGCCAGCAGCTTGGAACAGGGAAACATTCAGTACTTC; CDR3aa: CASSLEQGNIQYF
j_gene: TRBJ1-1; v_gene: TRBV20-1; abundance: few; d_gene: .; CDR3nt: TGCAGTGCTATAATTCCGCAGGCTGGAGGTGAAGCTTTCTTT; CDR3aa: CSAIIPQAGGEAFF
j_gene: TRBJ2-3; v_gene: TRBV6-5; abundance: once; d_gene: TRBD2; CDR3nt: TGTGCCAGCAGTTACCTAGCGGGAGTAACAGATACGCAGTATTTT; CDR3aa: CASSYLAGVTDTQYF
j_gene: TRBJ1-5; v_gene: TRBV27; abundance: .; d_gene: .; CDR3nt: TGTGCCAGCAGCATTCGAAGGTGGCATAGCAATCAGCCCCAGCATTTT; CDR3aa: CASSIRRWHSNQPQHF
j_gene: TRBJ2-1; v_gene: TRBV12-3/TRBV12-4; abundance: few; d_gene: TRBD2; CDR3nt: TGTGCCAGCAGTTTAAGACTAGCGGGAGTAGTTGGTGAGCAGTTCTTC; CDR3aa: CASSLRLAGVVGEQFF
j_gene: TRBJ1-2; v_gene: TRBV6-4; abundance: few; d_gene: .; CDR3nt: TGTGCCAGCAGCAGAGACGCTAACTATGGCTACACCTTC; CDR3aa: CASSRDANYGYTF
j_gene: TRBJ2-5; v_gene: TRBV7-2; abundance: .; d_gene: TRBD1; CDR3nt: TGTGCCAGCAGCTTAGCGCTGACAGGGCGCCAAGAGACCCAGTACTTC; CDR3aa: CASSLALTGRQETQYF
j_gene: TRBJ1-4; v_gene: TRBV15; abundance: many; d_gene: TRBD1; CDR3nt: TGTGCCACCAGCAGAGATTTGGGACAGGGATTTCGTGAAAAACTGTTTTTT; CDR3aa: CATSRDLGQGFREKLFF
j_gene: TRBJ1-2; v_gene: TRBV4-2; abundance: many; d_gene: TRBD1; CDR3nt: TGTGCCAGCACCCAAGGACAGGGAAACTATGGCTACACCTTC; CDR3aa: CASTQGQGNYGYTF
j_gene: TRBJ1-1; v_gene: TRBV20-1; abundance: .; d_gene: TRBD1; CDR3nt: TGCAGTGCTCAGACAGGGGGAAACACTGAAGCTTTCTTT; CDR3aa: CSAQTGGNTEAFF
j_gene: TRBJ2-1; v_gene: TRBV3-1; abundance: many; d_gene: TRBD2; CDR3nt: TGTGCCAGCAGCCAAGGCGTCTCTAGCGGGAGATCGCGTAACAATGAGCAGTTCTTC; CDR3aa: CASSQGVSSGRSRNNEQFF
j_gene: TRBJ2-5; v_gene: TRBV7-3; abundance: .; d_gene: .; CDR3nt: TGTGCCAGCAGCTTCGGAGGACGGAGAGAGACCCAGTACTTC; CDR3aa: CASSFGGRRETQYF
j_gene: TRBJ1-2; v_gene: TRBV5-1; abundance: many; d_gene: .; CDR3nt: TGCGCCAGCAGCCTGGCAGGGAAGGTAGAAGGCTACACCTTC; CDR3aa: CASSLAGKVEGYTF
j_gene: TRBJ2-3; v_gene: TRBV19; abundance: .; d_gene: .; CDR3nt: TGTGCCTCAGGTGGGGATGGGAAAGATACGCAGTATTTT; CDR3aa: CASGGDGKDTQYF
j_gene: TRBJ1-5; v_gene: TRBV29-1; abundance: many; d_gene: .; CDR3nt: TGCAGCGTTGGGAATAGCAATCAGCCCCAGCATTTT; CDR3aa: CSVGNSNQPQHF
j_gene: TRBJ1-5; v_gene: TRBV18; abundance: .; d_gene: .; CDR3nt: TGTGCCAGCTCACCGGCAAAGAGAAATCAGCCCCAGCATTTT; CDR3aa: CASSPAKRNQPQHF
j_gene: TRBJ2-1; v_gene: TRBV5-1; abundance: many; d_gene: TRBD2; CDR3nt: TGCGCCAGCAGTACTAGCGGGATGTTCAATGAGCAGTTCTTC; CDR3aa: CASSTSGMFNEQFF
j_gene: TRBJ2-7; v_gene: TRBV20-1; abundance: .; d_gene: .; CDR3nt: TGCAGTGCTAGAGCCACAGAGTACGAGCAGTACTTC; CDR3aa: CSARATEYEQYF
j_gene: TRBJ2-3; v_gene: TRBV6-4; abundance: few; d_gene: TRBD1; CDR3nt: TGTGCCAGCAGTGAGACGGGACAGGGATTTGCGGCAGATACGCAGTATTTT; CDR3aa: CASSETGQGFAADTQYF
j_gene: TRBJ2-5; v_gene: TRBV7-7; abundance: few; d_gene: TRBD2; CDR3nt: TGTGCCAGCAGCTTGGGGTACACGGGACTAGGCGGACAAGAGACCCAGTACTTC; CDR3aa: CASSLGYTGLGGQETQYF
j_gene: TRBJ1-1; v_gene: TRBV4-1; abundance: .; d_gene: .; CDR3nt: TGCGCCAGCAGCCAAGATTGGCGAACCGACACTGAAGCTTTCTTT; CDR3aa: CASSQDWRTDTEAFF
j_gene: TRBJ1-5; v_gene: TRBV4-2; abundance: few; d_gene: TRBD1; CDR3nt: TGTGCCAGCAGCCAAGTGATTGGACAGGGACAGCCCCAGCATTTT; CDR3aa: CASSQVIGQGQPQHF
j_gene: TRBJ1-2; v_gene: TRBV30; abundance: .; d_gene: .; CDR3nt: TGTGCCTGGAGTCAGCATGAGAACTATGGCTACACCTTC; CDR3aa: CAWSQHENYGYTF
j_gene: TRBJ2-7; v_gene: TRBV29-1; abundance: once; d_gene: TRBD1; CDR3nt: TGCAGCATTGAGACAGGGTATTCCTACGAGCAGTACTTC; CDR3aa: CSIETGYSYEQYF
j_gene: TRBJ1-1; v_gene: TRBV7-3; abundance: many; d_gene: TRBD1; CDR3nt: TGTGCCAGCAGCCTCAAACCCGGACAGGTATCCGGAGCTTTCTTT; CDR3aa: CASSLKPGQVSGAFF
j_gene: TRBJ2-5; v_gene: TRBV9; abundance: .; d_gene: .; CDR3nt: TGTGCCAGCAGCGTAGATGTCGAAGGGGGGGAAGAGACCCAGTACTTC; CDR3aa: CASSVDVEGGEETQYF
j_gene: TRBJ1-4; v_gene: TRBV4-2; abundance: few; d_gene: .; CDR3nt: TGTGCCAGCAGCCAAGGGAACCTCCTGAAACTGTTTTTT; CDR3aa: CASSQGNLLKLFF
j_gene: TRBJ2-2; v_gene: TRBV10-2; abundance: .; d_gene: .; CDR3nt: TGCGCCAGCAGTGAGACCGGGGAGCTGTTTTTT; CDR3aa: CASSETGELFF
j_gene: TRBJ2-3; v_gene: TRBV20-1; abundance: .; d_gene: TRBD2; CDR3nt: TGCAGTGCTAGAGAAGGGACTAGCCGTAGCACAGATACGCAGTATTTT; CDR3aa: CSAREGTSRSTDTQYF
j_gene: TRBJ2-3; v_gene: TRBV29-1; abundance: many; d_gene: .; CDR3nt: TGCAGCGTTGAAAGGGAAGCAGATACGCAGTATTTT; CDR3aa: CSVEREADTQYF
j_gene: TRBJ1-2; v_gene: TRBV5-6; abundance: many; d_gene: .; CDR3nt: TGTGCCAGCAGCTTTATCAACCCCTATGGCTACACCTTC; CDR3aa: CASSFINPYGYTF
j_gene: TRBJ1-2; v_gene: TRBV20-1; abundance: .; d_gene: TRBD1; CDR3nt: TGCAGTGCTAGAGATAGGGACAGGGTGGACGGCTACACCTTC; CDR3aa: CSARDRDRVDGYTF
j_gene: TRBJ2-7; v_gene: TRBV21-1; abundance: .; d_gene: .; CDR3nt: TGTGCCAGCAGCAAAAGGATACAGGACGGGGCATGGGGAGAGCAGTACTTC; CDR3aa: CASSKRIQDGAWGEQYF
j_gene: TRBJ2-1; v_gene: TRBV20-1; abundance: many; d_gene: .; CDR3nt: TGCAGTGCTAGATCGTGGAATGAGCAGTTCTTC; CDR3aa: CSARSWNEQFF
j_gene: TRBJ1-4; v_gene: TRBV10-3; abundance: few; d_gene: .; CDR3nt: TGTGCCACCGGGACTGTTGAAAAACTGTTTTTT; CDR3aa: CATGTVEKLFF
j_gene: TRBJ2-1; v_gene: TRBV3-1; abundance: many; d_gene: TRBD2; CDR3nt: TGTGCCAGCAGCCTCAGCGGGGTCTCCTACAATGAGCAGTTCTTC; CDR3aa: CASSLSGVSYNEQFF
j_gene: TRBJ2-1; v_gene: TRBV20-1; abundance: many; d_gene: TRBD2; CDR3nt: TGCAGTGCTAGAGATCCGTCAAAAACTAGCGGGAGGTCCAATGAGCAGTTCTTC; CDR3aa: CSARDPSKTSGRSNEQFF
j_gene: TRBJ1-1; v_gene: TRBV20-1; abundance: many; d_gene: .; CDR3nt: TGCAGTGCTAGACTCGACAGGAATACTGAAGCTTTCTTT; CDR3aa: CSARLDRNTEAFF
j_gene: TRBJ1-4; v_gene: TRBV7-9; abundance: many; d_gene: .; CDR3nt: TGTGCCAGCAGCCTCACGAGCAGGGTGTTAGAAAAACTGTTTTTT; CDR3aa: CASSLTSRVLEKLFF
j_gene: TRBJ2-7; v_gene: TRBV12-3/TRBV12-4; abundance: many; d_gene: TRBD1; CDR3nt: TGTGCCAGCGGGACAGGGGACTACGAGCAGTACTTC; CDR3aa: CASGTGDYEQYF